A selection of T cell receptor beta chains follows, all from one sample in a study of OX40 agonist ivuxolimab in advanced cancers. Produced via immunoSEQ multiplex PCR; TCRdb's table is partial and in-frame only. The table shows about 82,000 clones, with around 90% occurring only once. The sample in question was CD4+ or CD8+ T cells sorted from blood, obtained in a trial of the OX40 agonist ivuxolimab. The receptors here all came from an adult with an advanced solid tumor such as melanoma, head and neck, liver or kidney cancer. CDR3s leave out the opening cysteine and the closing phenylalanine or tryptophan. Rows may omit the clone size; those that give it use once, few, many or a size class.

v_call: TRBV6-1
clone_size: -
j_call: TRBJ2-1
cdr3_aa: ASSELAGTSGITYNEQF

v_call: TRBV7-2
clone_size: -
j_call: TRBJ2-7
cdr3_aa: ASSGGRGTAYEQY

v_call: TRBV5-8
clone_size: -
j_call: TRBJ2-3
cdr3_aa: ASSLHASSDTQY

v_call: TRBV10-3
clone_size: once
j_call: TRBJ2-2
cdr3_aa: AISEPVGQGSGELF

v_call: TRBV10-3
clone_size: -
j_call: TRBJ2-5
cdr3_aa: AIRMGSQETQY

v_call: TRBV5-1
clone_size: -
j_call: TRBJ1-5
cdr3_aa: ASSSGQGNQPQH

v_call: TRBV5-4
clone_size: -
j_call: TRBJ2-7
cdr3_aa: ASSVTGTATYEQY

v_call: TRBV19
clone_size: -
j_call: TRBJ1-5
cdr3_aa: ASSIGTGNQPQH

v_call: TRBV7-7
clone_size: once
j_call: TRBJ2-1
cdr3_aa: ASSLDPGASYNEQF

v_call: TRBV6-5
clone_size: -
j_call: TRBJ2-6
cdr3_aa: ASSFGQGGANVLT

v_call: TRBV30
clone_size: -
j_call: TRBJ2-7
cdr3_aa: AWNEGSYEQY

v_call: TRBV9
clone_size: once
j_call: TRBJ2-3
cdr3_aa: ASSLGLAGGRDTQY

v_call: TRBV28
clone_size: -
j_call: TRBJ2-2
cdr3_aa: ASRGGQGLRELF

v_call: TRBV5-1
clone_size: -
j_call: TRBJ2-7
cdr3_aa: ASSQSYEQY

v_call: TRBV9
clone_size: -
j_call: TRBJ2-3
cdr3_aa: ASSVEAATDTQY

v_call: TRBV30
clone_size: -
j_call: TRBJ1-2
cdr3_aa: AWSVKGGSGYT

v_call: TRBV5-1
clone_size: -
j_call: TRBJ2-5
cdr3_aa: ASSVTSGSETQY

v_call: TRBV4-3
clone_size: -
j_call: TRBJ2-4
cdr3_aa: ASSQFSEGATYIQY

v_call: TRBV29-1
clone_size: -
j_call: TRBJ2-7
cdr3_aa: SVSSSYEQY

v_call: TRBV6-6
clone_size: -
j_call: TRBJ2-5
cdr3_aa: ASSFLAGETETQY

v_call: TRBV7-2
clone_size: -
j_call: TRBJ1-2
cdr3_aa: ASSPVLGTSGGYT

v_call: TRBV11-2
clone_size: -
j_call: TRBJ2-1
cdr3_aa: ASSRRQGNEQF

v_call: TRBV10-1
clone_size: -
j_call: TRBJ2-7
cdr3_aa: ASPKTSYYEQY

v_call: TRBV5-8
clone_size: -
j_call: TRBJ2-7
cdr3_aa: ASSFFWTLASEQY

v_call: TRBV4-1
clone_size: -
j_call: TRBJ2-1
cdr3_aa: ASSQGGTPWDEQF

v_call: TRBV7-2
clone_size: -
j_call: TRBJ2-1
cdr3_aa: ASSFFGLADNEQF

v_call: TRBV5-1
clone_size: -
j_call: TRBJ2-1
cdr3_aa: ASSPPTSGRAANEQF

v_call: TRBV11-2
clone_size: -
j_call: TRBJ1-4
cdr3_aa: ASSKLTGQGNEKLF

v_call: TRBV28
clone_size: few
j_call: TRBJ1-3
cdr3_aa: ASSLRRMSDTIY

v_call: TRBV7-2
clone_size: -
j_call: TRBJ2-2
cdr3_aa: ASSPGQGNTGELF

v_call: TRBV28
clone_size: -
j_call: TRBJ1-5
cdr3_aa: ASSFRGTDNQPQH

v_call: TRBV10-3
clone_size: -
j_call: TRBJ2-1
cdr3_aa: AISETSRRSSYNEQF

v_call: TRBV2
clone_size: -
j_call: TRBJ2-5
cdr3_aa: ASSDNREGSSGTQY

v_call: TRBV7-6
clone_size: -
j_call: TRBJ2-1
cdr3_aa: ASSLVAGGKEQF

v_call: TRBV6-5
clone_size: -
j_call: -
cdr3_aa: ASSEGYEQY

v_call: TRBV14
clone_size: -
j_call: TRBJ1-4
cdr3_aa: ASSRSINEKLF

v_call: TRBV19
clone_size: -
j_call: TRBJ2-1
cdr3_aa: ASKTSGLPDEQF

v_call: TRBV4-1
clone_size: -
j_call: TRBJ2-5
cdr3_aa: ASSQAQLETQY

v_call: TRBV15
clone_size: -
j_call: TRBJ1-4
cdr3_aa: ATSRDGPFRRDRENEKLF

v_call: TRBV5-4
clone_size: -
j_call: TRBJ1-2
cdr3_aa: ASSLDGAGYT

v_call: TRBV4-2
clone_size: -
j_call: TRBJ2-2
cdr3_aa: ASSQLSGRAGELF

v_call: TRBV6-6
clone_size: few
j_call: TRBJ2-1
cdr3_aa: ASNRDTSYNEQF

v_call: TRBV4-1
clone_size: -
j_call: TRBJ2-2
cdr3_aa: ASSQRDLIAGGTVTGELF

v_call: TRBV5-1
clone_size: few
j_call: TRBJ2-1
cdr3_aa: ASSPGALANNEQF

v_call: TRBV20-1
clone_size: -
j_call: TRBJ1-2
cdr3_aa: SAILNYGYT

v_call: TRBV18
clone_size: -
j_call: TRBJ2-5
cdr3_aa: ASSQNRPPGRTQEMGTQY

v_call: TRBV2
clone_size: -
j_call: TRBJ1-6
cdr3_aa: ASSAEVRRLH

v_call: TRBV4-3
clone_size: -
j_call: TRBJ2-4
cdr3_aa: ASSPDGLAGGGQGIQY

v_call: TRBV7-9
clone_size: once
j_call: TRBJ1-2
cdr3_aa: ASSLAASRVQAT

v_call: TRBV2
clone_size: -
j_call: -
cdr3_aa: APIGTGGGGRLYEQY

v_call: TRBV20-1
clone_size: -
j_call: TRBJ2-3
cdr3_aa: SARTDTQY

v_call: TRBV5-1
clone_size: -
j_call: TRBJ2-1
cdr3_aa: ASSSTPVGEQF

v_call: TRBV11-2
clone_size: -
j_call: TRBJ1-1
cdr3_aa: ASSLTLGGLTEAF

v_call: TRBV2
clone_size: -
j_call: TRBJ2-3
cdr3_aa: ASGGLAGVTDTQY

v_call: TRBV6-1
clone_size: -
j_call: TRBJ2-3
cdr3_aa: ASNGGPENTQY

v_call: TRBV9
clone_size: -
j_call: TRBJ2-6
cdr3_aa: ASSVVSGANVLT

v_call: TRBV6-1
clone_size: -
j_call: TRBJ2-7
cdr3_aa: ASRGVGSYEQY

v_call: TRBV19
clone_size: -
j_call: TRBJ1-5
cdr3_aa: ASTPGTRLSNQPQH